The 5 T cell receptor beta chains below all came from one sample that was sequenced in a study of blood T cell repertoires in COVID-19. The method was immunoSEQ multiplex PCR; TCRdb's version includes in-frame clones alone and lacks a portion of them. Altogether 200,000 to 250,000 clones are present, about 88% being singletons, with the ten largest covering less than 3%. The specimen sequenced was peripheral blood. All receptors derive from a woman aged 60 to 75 with acute or convalescent COVID-19.

The chain carries TRBV27 and TRBJ2-7; possible D gene TRBD2, 6 bases. V lost 3 bases and J 4 bases, leaving 13 bases between the germline ends. This CDR3 is 14 amino acids long. Germline CDR1 reads MNHEY; CDR2 reads SMNVEV (reference sequence). The CDR3 sequence: CASSFGAGQYEQYF. CDR3 coding DNA: TGTGCCAGCAGTTTCGGGGCGGGGCAGTACGAGCAGTACTTC.

The chain joins TRBV6-5 to TRBJ1-4; TRBD1 aligns across 7 bases. There are 14 residues in the CDR3. The germline CDR1 and CDR2 sequences are MNHEY and SVGAGI. After removal of 7 bases from V and 8 bases from J, the junction contained 10 bases not matched to a gene. CDR3: CASTLTGPGEKLFF. DNA for the CDR3: TGTGCCAGCACCCTGACAGGGCCTGGGGAAAAACTGTTTTTT.

The chain employs TRBV19 and TRBJ2-5; D unclear. CDR1 is LNHDA and CDR2 is SQIVND in the germline V gene (reference sequence). The CDR3 consists of 15 residues. Trimming stripped 1 base from V and 4 bases from J, with 13 bases between. In DNA, the CDR3 is TGTGCCAGTAGTATAGGCACGGATCGAGGAGAGACCCAGTACTTC. Translated, it gives CASSIGTDRGETQYF.

The chain combines TRBV5-1 with TRBJ1-4; weak D call: TRBD1 (6 bases). Germline V gene lookup returns CDR1 SGHRS and CDR2 YFSETQ. This CDR3 has 16 residues. V was shortened by 2 bases and J by 5 bases, with 16 bases between the two germline ends. CDR3 bases: TGCGCCAGCAGCTTCTCAGGGGCTCTCTCCAATGAAAAACTGTTTTTT. It encodes CASSFSGALSNEKLFF.

V usage is TRBV5-1 and J usage is TRBJ1-2; 10 positions agree with TRBD1. CDR3 length: 16 amino acids. Trimming took 0 bases from V and 2 from J; bases not matched to a gene: 4. CDR1 and CDR2 (germline): SGHRS, YFSETQ. Written as DNA, the CDR3 is TGCGCCAGCAGCTTGGCCGGGACAGGGGCGAACTATGGCTACACCTTC. Translation gives CASSLAGTGANYGYTF.